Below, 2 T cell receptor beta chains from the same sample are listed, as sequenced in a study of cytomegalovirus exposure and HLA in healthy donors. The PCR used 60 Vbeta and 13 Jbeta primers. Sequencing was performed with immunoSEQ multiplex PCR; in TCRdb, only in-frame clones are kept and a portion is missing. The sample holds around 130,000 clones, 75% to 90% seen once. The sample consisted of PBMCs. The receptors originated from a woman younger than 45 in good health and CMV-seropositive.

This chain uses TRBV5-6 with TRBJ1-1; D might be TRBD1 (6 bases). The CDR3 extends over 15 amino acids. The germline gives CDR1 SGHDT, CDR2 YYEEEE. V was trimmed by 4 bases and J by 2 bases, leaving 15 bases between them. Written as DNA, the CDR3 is TGTGCCAGCAGCCCACCGACAGGCATCAACACTGAAGCTTTCTTT. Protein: CASSPPTGINTEAFF.

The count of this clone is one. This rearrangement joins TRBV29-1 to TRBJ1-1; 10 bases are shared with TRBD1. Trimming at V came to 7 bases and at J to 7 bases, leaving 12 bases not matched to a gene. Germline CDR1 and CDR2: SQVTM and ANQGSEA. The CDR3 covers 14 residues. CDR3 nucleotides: TGCAGCGCTGTCCCCCGGGACAGGGGCCGTGAAGCTTTCTTT. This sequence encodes CSAVPRDRGREAFF.